These 4 T cell receptor beta chains came from one sample sequenced in a study of technical replicates of blood from a few donors. Sequencing used immunoSEQ multiplex PCR; TCRdb keeps in-frame clones, though not all of them. This table has tens of thousands of clones, approximately 94% appearing once. Sequenced sample: T cells isolated from PBMCs. These receptors were taken from a human donor in good health.

The chain links TRBV5-4 to TRBJ2-1, with D hard to call. Trimming pared 4 bases from V and 5 bases from J, leaving 10 bases between. The germline V gene encodes CDR1 SGHNT and CDR2 YYREEE (reference sequence). The CDR3 length is 13 residues. The chain's CDR3 is CASSHRLNNEQFF. The DNA of the CDR3 is TGTGCCAGCAGCCACCGACTCAACAATGAGCAGTTCTTC.

V usage is TRBV29-1 and J usage is TRBJ1-2; TRBD1 matches at 8 bases. CDR1 is SQVTM, CDR2 ANQGSEA, per germline. The CDR3 loop spans 15 amino acids. V was clipped by 7 bases and J by 4 bases; unmatched bases: 14. The CDR3 reads CSAEKWDRTSYGYTF. CDR3 bases: TGCAGCGCCGAAAAATGGGACAGGACGTCCTATGGCTACACCTTC.

This chain uses TRBV30 with TRBJ2-7; 11 nucleotides line up with TRBD2. J was trimmed by 3 bases and V by 2 bases; bases with no gene match: 9. This CDR3 comprises 16 residues. CDR1 is GTSNPN and CDR2 is SVGIG in the germline V gene (reference sequence). The CDR3 sequence: CAWSPKGGTSGYEQYF. The CDR3 DNA reads TGTGCCTGGAGTCCTAAGGGAGGGACTAGCGGCTACGAGCAGTACTTC.

The V call is TRBV6-1, the J call TRBJ1-4, with D possibly matching TRBD1 (5 bases). The germline CDR1 and CDR2 sequences are MNHNS and SASEGT. Trimming cost V 6 bases and J 8 bases, with 16 bases left between them. The CDR3 sequence is 14 residues long. The CDR3 loop is CASRTQGNGEKLFF. CDR3 nucleotide sequence: TGTGCCAGCAGGACTCAGGGTAATGGCGAAAAACTGTTTTTT.